These T cell receptor beta chains were read from a single sample in a study of T cell responses to AZD1222 COVID-19 vaccine. The data were produced by immunoSEQ multiplex PCR, yet TCRdb's version contains in-frame clones alone and is incomplete. The sample has about 160,000 clones; about 91% are singletons. The starting material was peripheral blood, obtained 28 days after the second AZD1222 dose. The source is an adult who received the AZD1222 COVID-19 vaccine. The CDR3 runs from the conserved cysteine through the conserved F or W. A D gene is named only where the DNA matches it firmly. Where a row states a size, it is once, few, many or the class of an expanded clone; other rows omit it.

clone_size: many
v_call: TRBV7-8
j_call: TRBJ1-3
d_call: .
cdr3_nt: TGTGCCAGCAGCTGGGGGACCCCTAGTCCCGGAAACACCATATATTTT
cdr3_aa: CASSWGTPSPGNTIYF

clone_size: once
v_call: TRBV2
j_call: TRBJ1-2
d_call: .
cdr3_nt: TGTGCCAGCAGTGACAGGGGAGAGCGGTATGGCTACACCTTC
cdr3_aa: CASSDRGERYGYTF

clone_size: .
v_call: TRBV5-1
j_call: TRBJ1-1
d_call: TRBD1
cdr3_nt: TGCGCCAGCAGCCTCTCCGGGACAGGGGGGACTGAAGCTTTCTTT
cdr3_aa: CASSLSGTGGTEAFF

clone_size: .
v_call: TRBV11-2
j_call: TRBJ2-1
d_call: .
cdr3_nt: TGTGCCAGCAGCTATCGTGGGGGGAATGAGCAGTTCTTC
cdr3_aa: CASSYRGGNEQFF

clone_size: .
v_call: TRBV15
j_call: TRBJ2-6
d_call: .
cdr3_nt: TGTGCCACCAGCAGAGGCGGGTATGGGGCCAACGTCCTGACTTTC
cdr3_aa: CATSRGGYGANVLTF

clone_size: .
v_call: TRBV6-2/TRBV6-3
j_call: TRBJ2-3
d_call: .
cdr3_nt: TGTGCCAGCAGTTACTTCTTTAGGGGAGGTACGCAGTATTTT
cdr3_aa: CASSYFFRGGTQYF

clone_size: .
v_call: TRBV2
j_call: TRBJ1-6
d_call: .
cdr3_nt: TGTGCCAGCAGTGGACAGTCGGGATCACCCCTCCACTTT
cdr3_aa: CASSGQSGSPLHF

clone_size: .
v_call: TRBV10-3
j_call: TRBJ2-3
d_call: TRBD2
cdr3_nt: TGTGCCATCAGATCAGATAGCGGGGCGCGCACAGATACGCAGTATTTT
cdr3_aa: CAIRSDSGARTDTQYF

clone_size: .
v_call: TRBV10-3
j_call: TRBJ1-1
d_call: .
cdr3_nt: TGTGCCATCATGGGCTCACAAGGGAACACTGAAGCTTTCTTT
cdr3_aa: CAIMGSQGNTEAFF

clone_size: .
v_call: TRBV10-3
j_call: TRBJ2-7
d_call: TRBD1
cdr3_nt: TGTGCCATCAGGGACAGGGGAACGAACGAGCAGTACTTC
cdr3_aa: CAIRDRGTNEQYF

clone_size: .
v_call: TRBV5-6
j_call: TRBJ1-1
d_call: .
cdr3_nt: TGTGCCAGCAGCTTGGATAGGGAGGTAGGGAACACTGAAGCTTTCTTT
cdr3_aa: CASSLDREVGNTEAFF

clone_size: .
v_call: TRBV11-3
j_call: TRBJ1-5
d_call: .
cdr3_nt: TGTGCCAGTCCCGATCCGGTTAGGGAACAGCCCCAGCATTTT
cdr3_aa: CASPDPVREQPQHF

clone_size: .
v_call: TRBV5-1
j_call: TRBJ1-4
d_call: .
cdr3_nt: TGCGCCAGCAGCCCGGGGGGAACAACTAATGAAAAACTGTTTTTT
cdr3_aa: CASSPGGTTNEKLFF

clone_size: .
v_call: TRBV5-6
j_call: TRBJ2-7
d_call: .
cdr3_nt: TGTGCCAGCAGCAACCTCGTCTCGGGGGTACACGAGCAGTACTTC
cdr3_aa: CASSNLVSGVHEQYF

clone_size: .
v_call: TRBV13
j_call: TRBJ1-1
d_call: TRBD1
cdr3_nt: TGTGCCAGCAGCTTGAAGGGACAGGGGAACACTGAAGCTTTCTTT
cdr3_aa: CASSLKGQGNTEAFF

clone_size: .
v_call: TRBV5-1
j_call: TRBJ1-1
d_call: .
cdr3_nt: TGCGCCAGCAGCGGTGGGCAGGCGAACACTGAAGCTTTCTTT
cdr3_aa: CASSGGQANTEAFF

clone_size: .
v_call: TRBV18
j_call: TRBJ1-1
d_call: .
cdr3_nt: TGTGCCAGCTCCTTAGGGACCTTGAACACTGAAGCTTTCTTT
cdr3_aa: CASSLGTLNTEAFF

clone_size: .
v_call: TRBV11-3
j_call: TRBJ1-1
d_call: .
cdr3_nt: TGTGCCAGCAGCTCCGCGGGTGGGAGAGAAGCTTTCTTT
cdr3_aa: CASSSAGGREAFF

clone_size: .
v_call: TRBV15
j_call: TRBJ1-2
d_call: .
cdr3_nt: TGTGCCACCAGCAGAGATTTATGGATGGTTACCCGCTCTAACTATGGCTACACCTTC
cdr3_aa: CATSRDLWMVTRSNYGYTF

clone_size: .
v_call: TRBV6-5
j_call: TRBJ1-1
d_call: .
cdr3_nt: TGTGCCAGCAGGACACTGAACACTGAAGCTTTCTTT
cdr3_aa: CASRTLNTEAFF

clone_size: .
v_call: TRBV5-5
j_call: TRBJ1-5
d_call: TRBD1
cdr3_nt: TGTGCCAGCAGCTCGCAGGGGGCCAACAATCAGCCCCAGCATTTT
cdr3_aa: CASSSQGANNQPQHF

clone_size: .
v_call: TRBV6-6
j_call: TRBJ1-5
d_call: .
cdr3_nt: TGTGCCAGCAGTCCCGACAGGAGCCGGGTACCCAATCAGCCCCAGCATTTT
cdr3_aa: CASSPDRSRVPNQPQHF